Listed here is a single TCR beta chain. Clones were sequenced by immunoSEQ multiplex PCR, and TCRdb holds only the in-frame ones, with some missing. The sample has about 2.4 million clones; roughly 93% are singletons. Among the donors, all were Caucasian adults who lived in Nashville, Tennessee. The record originates from a study of shared clonotypes between healthy human individuals. The sample consisted of naive CD4+ T cells from PBMCs. Regarding subset: CD45RA+ positively selected. The TCR was taken from a man aged 18 to 30 in good health. Some clones in this sample may be carry-over from other donors' samples.

CDR3 protein: CASRKTEYGYTF. The CDR3 nucleotides read TGTGCCAGCAGGAAGACAGAGTATGGCTACACCTTC. The chain employs TRBV28 and TRBJ1-2; D may be TRBD1 (5 bases). Germline CDR1 MDHEN, CDR2 SYDVKM. The CDR3 spans 12 residues. Trimming removed 6 bases from V and 5 bases from J, with 10 bases in between.